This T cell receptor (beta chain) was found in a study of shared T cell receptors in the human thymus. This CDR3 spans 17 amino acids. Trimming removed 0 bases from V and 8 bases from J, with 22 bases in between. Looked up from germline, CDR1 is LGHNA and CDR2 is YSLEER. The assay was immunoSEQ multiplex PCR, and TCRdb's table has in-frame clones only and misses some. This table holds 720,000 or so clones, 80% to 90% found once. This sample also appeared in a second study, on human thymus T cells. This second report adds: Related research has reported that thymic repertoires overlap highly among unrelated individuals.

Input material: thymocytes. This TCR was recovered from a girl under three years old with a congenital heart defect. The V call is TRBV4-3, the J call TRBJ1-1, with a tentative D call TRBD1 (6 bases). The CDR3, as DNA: TGCGCCAGCAGCCAAGAATCACCTCGAGGGGGAATCAGGGAAGCTTTCTTT. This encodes CASSQESPRGGIREAFF.